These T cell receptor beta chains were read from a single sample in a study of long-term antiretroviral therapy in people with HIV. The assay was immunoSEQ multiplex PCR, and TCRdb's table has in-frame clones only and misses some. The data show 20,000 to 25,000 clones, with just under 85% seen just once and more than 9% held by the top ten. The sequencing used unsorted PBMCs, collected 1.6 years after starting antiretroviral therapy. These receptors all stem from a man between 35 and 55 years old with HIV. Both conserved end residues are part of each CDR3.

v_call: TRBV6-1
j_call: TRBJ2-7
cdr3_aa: CASRNPQETSYEQYF

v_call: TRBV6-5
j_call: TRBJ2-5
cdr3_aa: CASSRLAGETQYF

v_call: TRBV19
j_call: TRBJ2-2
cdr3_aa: CASSRTSANTGELFF

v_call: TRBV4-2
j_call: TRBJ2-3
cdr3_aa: CASSPLGDTQYF

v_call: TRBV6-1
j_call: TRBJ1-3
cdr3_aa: CASSDSGTGTRNTIYF

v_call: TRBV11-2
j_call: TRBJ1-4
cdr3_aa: CASSLSGYNEKLFF

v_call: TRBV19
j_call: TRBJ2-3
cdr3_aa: CASSIYSVGTGSTDTQYF

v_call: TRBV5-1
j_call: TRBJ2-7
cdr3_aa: CASRSTGGYEQYF

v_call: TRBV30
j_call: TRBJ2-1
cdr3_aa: CAWSVVGDEQFF

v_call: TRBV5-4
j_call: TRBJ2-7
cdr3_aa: CASSHTGASNEQYF

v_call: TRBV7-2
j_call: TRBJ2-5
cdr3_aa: CASSPRGRSSGRKQETQYF

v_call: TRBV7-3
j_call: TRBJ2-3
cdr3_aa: CASSSRGVDTQYF

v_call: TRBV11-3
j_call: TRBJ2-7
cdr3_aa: CASSLTAYEQYF

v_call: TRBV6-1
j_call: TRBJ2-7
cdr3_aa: CASSRGGQSYEQYF

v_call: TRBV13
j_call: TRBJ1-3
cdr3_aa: CASSELSTGGGNTIYF

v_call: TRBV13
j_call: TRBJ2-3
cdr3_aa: CASSLGRGHEDRDTQYF

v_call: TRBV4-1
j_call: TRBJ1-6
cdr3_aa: CASSQVTGAGVNSPLHF

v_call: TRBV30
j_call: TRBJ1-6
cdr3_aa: CAWSAGTENSPLHF

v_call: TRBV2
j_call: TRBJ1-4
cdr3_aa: CASSDPGQETEKLFF

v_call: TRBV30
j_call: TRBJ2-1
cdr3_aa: CAWTGPTYNEQFF

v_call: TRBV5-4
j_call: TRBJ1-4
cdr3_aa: CASSLDSASNEKLFF

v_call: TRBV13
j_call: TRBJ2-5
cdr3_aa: CASSLGSSLGETQYF

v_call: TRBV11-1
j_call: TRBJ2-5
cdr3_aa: CASNPSGSPKETQYF

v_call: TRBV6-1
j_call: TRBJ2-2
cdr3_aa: CASGRWTGATGELFF

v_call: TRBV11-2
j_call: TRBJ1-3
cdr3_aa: CASSLQASLGNTIYF

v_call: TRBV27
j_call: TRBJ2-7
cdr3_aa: CASSLSQGTYDEQYF

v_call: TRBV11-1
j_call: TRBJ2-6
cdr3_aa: CASSLSSGTGYSGANVLTF

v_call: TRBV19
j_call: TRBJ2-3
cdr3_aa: CASSMEGRADTQYF

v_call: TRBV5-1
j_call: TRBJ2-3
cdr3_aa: CASSPGGTASTDTQYF

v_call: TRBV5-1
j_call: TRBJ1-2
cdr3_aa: CASSLEGGQDGYTF

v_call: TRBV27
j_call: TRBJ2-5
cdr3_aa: CASSVSWGTPQETQYF

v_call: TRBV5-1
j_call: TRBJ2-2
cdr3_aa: CASSLEGFGELFF

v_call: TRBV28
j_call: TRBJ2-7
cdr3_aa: CASSLADSSYEQYF

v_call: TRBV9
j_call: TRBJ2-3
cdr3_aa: CASSVGASGSTDTQYF

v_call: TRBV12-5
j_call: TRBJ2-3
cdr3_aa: CASSALGTDTQYF

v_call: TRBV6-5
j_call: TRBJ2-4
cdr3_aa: CASSSGAQNIQYF

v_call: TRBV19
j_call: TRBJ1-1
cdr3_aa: CASSMLGNTEAFF

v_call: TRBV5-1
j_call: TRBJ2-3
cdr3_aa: CASSLVLDGLNTDTQYF

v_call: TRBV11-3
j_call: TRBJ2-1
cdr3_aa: CASSSQIYNEQFF

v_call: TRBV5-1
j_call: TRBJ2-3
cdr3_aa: CASSARTGSFTDTQYF

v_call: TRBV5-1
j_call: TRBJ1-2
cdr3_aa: CASSLEWGALGYTF

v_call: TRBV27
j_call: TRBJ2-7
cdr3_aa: CASSSRKDEQYF

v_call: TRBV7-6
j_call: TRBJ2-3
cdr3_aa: CASSRPEGLRADTQYF

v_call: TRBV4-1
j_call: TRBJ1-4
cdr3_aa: CASSQYRDEKLFF

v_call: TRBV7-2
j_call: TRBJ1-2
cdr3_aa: CASSARNYGYTF

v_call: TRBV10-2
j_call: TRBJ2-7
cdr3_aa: CASTNNRGVARYEQYF

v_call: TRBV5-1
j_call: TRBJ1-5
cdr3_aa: CASSLGGQSNQPQHF

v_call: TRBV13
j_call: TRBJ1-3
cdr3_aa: CASSSRDRERYTIYF

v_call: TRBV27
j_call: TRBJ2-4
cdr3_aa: CASSGTTDLAKNIQYF

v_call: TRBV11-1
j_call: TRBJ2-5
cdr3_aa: CASSLMLDPRETQYF

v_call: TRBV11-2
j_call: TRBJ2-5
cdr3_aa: CASSLATGGLTETQYF

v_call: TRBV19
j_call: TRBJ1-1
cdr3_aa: CASSRTSGGSTEAFF

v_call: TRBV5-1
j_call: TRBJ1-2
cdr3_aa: CASRDPGTGGFLYGYTF

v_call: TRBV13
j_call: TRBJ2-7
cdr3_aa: CASSTGTVPSYEQYF

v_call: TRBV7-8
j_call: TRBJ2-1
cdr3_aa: CASSLSSQSSYNEQFF

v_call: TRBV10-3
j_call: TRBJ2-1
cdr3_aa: CAISARGGTLYNEQFF

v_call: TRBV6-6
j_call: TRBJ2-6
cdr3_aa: CASSGLGSGANVLTF

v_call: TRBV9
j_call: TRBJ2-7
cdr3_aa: CASSVAGYGYEQYF

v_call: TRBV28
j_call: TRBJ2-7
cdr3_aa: CASSLQGDYEQYF